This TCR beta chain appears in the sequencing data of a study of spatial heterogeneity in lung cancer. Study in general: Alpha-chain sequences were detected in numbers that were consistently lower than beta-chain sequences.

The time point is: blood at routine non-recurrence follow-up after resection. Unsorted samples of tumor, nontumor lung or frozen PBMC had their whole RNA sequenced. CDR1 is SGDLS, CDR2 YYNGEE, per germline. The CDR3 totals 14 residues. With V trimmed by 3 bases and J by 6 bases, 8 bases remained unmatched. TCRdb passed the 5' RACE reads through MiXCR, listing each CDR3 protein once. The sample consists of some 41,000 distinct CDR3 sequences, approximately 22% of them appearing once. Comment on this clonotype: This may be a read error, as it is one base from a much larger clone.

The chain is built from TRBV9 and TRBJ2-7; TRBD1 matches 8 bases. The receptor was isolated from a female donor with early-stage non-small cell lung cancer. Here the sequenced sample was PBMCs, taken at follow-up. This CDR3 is CASSGTGILREQYF. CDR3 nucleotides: TGTGCCAGCAGCGGGACAGGGATCCTCCGCGAGCAGTACTTC.